Following are 18 T cell receptor beta chains from one sample sequenced in a study of OX40 agonist ivuxolimab in advanced cancers. Data came from immunoSEQ multiplex PCR; TCRdb stores just in-frame clones and leaves some out. The sample lists tens of thousands of clones, around 81% occurring once. This specimen consisted of CD4+ or CD8+ T cells sorted from blood, obtained in a trial of the OX40 agonist ivuxolimab. The receptor set was obtained from an adult with an advanced solid tumor such as melanoma, head and neck, liver or kidney cancer.

This chain joins TRBV14 and TRBJ2-5; D is unclear. Trimming took off 2 bases at V and 4 bases at J, with 5 bases between the two ends. The germline V gene encodes CDR1 SGHDN and CDR2 FVKESK. There are 12 residues in the CDR3. As DNA, the CDR3 is TGTGCCAGCAGCCAAATTCGAGAGACCCAGTACTTC. Protein product: CASSQIRETQYF.

V and J are TRBV29-1 and TRBJ2-3, with D hard to call. The germline gives CDR1 SQVTM, CDR2 ANQGSEA. Trimming shortened V by 5 bases and J by 1 base, and 7 bases separated the two germline ends. This CDR3 comprises 12 residues. CDR3 sequence reads: CSVLAGTDTQYF. The DNA of the CDR3 is TGCAGCGTTCTTGCCGGCACAGATACGCAGTATTTT.

The chain uses TRBV19 and TRBJ2-3; D remains ambiguous. The germline V gene encodes CDR1 LNHDA and CDR2 SQIVND (reference sequence). The CDR3 has 9 residues. Trimming pared 11 bases from V and 6 bases from J, leaving 6 bases between. CDR3 nucleotides: TGTGCCGTCGGGGATACGCAGTATTTT. Its translation is CAVGDTQYF.

The chain combines TRBV6-1 with TRBJ1-4; 8 nucleotides line up with TRBD1. CDR3 length: 13 amino acids. CDR1 and CDR2 (germline): MNHNS, SASEGT. V was clipped by 6 bases and J by 8 bases; unmatched bases: 5. CDR3 protein: CASSLDRGEKLFF. Here the CDR3 DNA reads TGTGCCAGCAGCCTTGACAGGGGAGAAAAACTGTTTTTT.

The chain uses TRBV18 and TRBJ1-2, with a weak D call TRBD1 (5 bases). There are 14 residues in the CDR3. CDR1 and CDR2 (germline): KGHSH, LQKENI. The V end lost 0 bases, the J end lost 4 bases, and 9 bases lay between the germline ends. The CDR3 coding sequence is TGTGCCAGCTCACCACCGGCAGGGCTCTATGGCTACACCTTC. Residues: CASSPPAGLYGYTF.

This clone was recorded a few times. The rearrangement uses TRBV5-1 and TRBJ1-6; tentative D call: TRBD1 (6 bases). The CDR3 has 16 residues. V was shortened by 1 base and J by 9 bases, with 17 bases between the two germline ends. The germline gives CDR1 SGHRS, CDR2 YFSETQ. CDR3 region: CASSLSQGPSTSPLHF. Here the CDR3 DNA reads TGCGCCAGCAGCTTGAGTCAGGGGCCTTCAACTTCACCCCTCCACTTT.

The V and J genes are TRBV19 and TRBJ2-1, with 12 bases matching TRBD2. The V gene end was trimmed by 7 bases and the J gene end by 3 bases; junction bases not matched to a gene: 7. The germline gives CDR1 LNHDA, CDR2 SQIVND (reference sequence). The CDR3 is 16 residues long. CDR3 residues: CASTILAGGGYNEQFF. The CDR3 DNA sequence: TGTGCCAGTACCATACTAGCGGGGGGCGGCTACAATGAGCAGTTCTTC.

This chain joins TRBV19 and TRBJ2-3; D tentatively fits TRBD1 or TRBD2 (5 bases each). This CDR3 has 14 residues. Trimming shortened V by 3 bases and J by 4 bases, and 11 bases separated the two germline ends. Germline CDR1 reads LNHDA; CDR2 reads SQIVND (reference sequence). The CDR3: CASSMGLGPDTQYF. The CDR3 nucleotides are TGTGCCAGTAGTATGGGCTTGGGACCAGATACGCAGTATTTT.

The chain combines TRBV10-3 with TRBJ1-1; TRBD1 aligns across 9 bases. The CDR3 consists of 15 residues. V lost 5 bases and J lost 3; bases outside the gene matches: 7. CDR1 is ENHRY and CDR2 is SYGVKD in the germline V gene. The CDR3 bases are TGTGCCATCAGTCCCGGGACAGGGAGTTACACTGAAGCTTTCTTT. Translated, it gives CAISPGTGSYTEAFF.

This clone showed up just a few times. This chain connects TRBV19 to TRBJ1-1; 7 positions agree with TRBD1. The CDR3 is made up of 15 amino acids. V shed 4 bases, J shed 0 bases, and the junction held 5 bases outside the gene matches. Germline CDR1 LNHDA, CDR2 SQIVND (reference sequence). This CDR3 is CASSTNRGLNTEAFF. In DNA, the CDR3 is TGTGCCAGTAGTACCAACAGGGGTCTGAACACTGAAGCTTTCTTT.

The rearrangement uses TRBV5-1 and TRBJ2-7; D uncertain. CDR3 length: 16 residues. In germline, CDR1 is SGHRS, CDR2 YFSETQ. V lost 0 bases, J lost 6 bases, and 19 bases lay in between. CDR3 residues: CASSLAQAFAPREQYF. CDR3 sequence (DNA): TGCGCCAGCAGCTTGGCCCAGGCGTTCGCCCCACGCGAGCAGTACTTC.

In nucleotides, the CDR3 is TGTGCGTCAAATGCCGGAGTGAGCTCCTACAATGAGCAGTTCTTC. This gives the protein CASNAGVSSYNEQFF. The chain is built from TRBV6-5 and TRBJ2-1; the D is unclear. Germline-derived CDR1 and CDR2 are MNHEY and SVGAGI. This CDR3 is built from 15 residues.

V usage is TRBV25-1 and J usage is TRBJ1-1; possibly TRBD1 for D (5 bases). Germline CDR1 is MGHDK and CDR2 is SYGVNS. The CDR3 has 15 residues. V dropped 1 base and J dropped 3 bases, with 12 bases sitting between them. For the CDR3, the DNA is TGTGCCAGCAGTGAATGGGGCAGGGTGGACACTGAAGCTTTCTTT. Amino acid sequence: CASSEWGRVDTEAFF.

The chain uses TRBV6-5 and TRBJ1-2, with TRBD1 matching 7 bases. The CDR3 sequence is 14 residues long. Germline CDR1 is MNHEY and CDR2 is SVGAGI. The V and J ends lost 6 bases and 0 bases, in that order; junction bases with no gene match: 4. The CDR3 DNA reads as TGTGCCAGCAGAAGAGACAGGGCTAACTATGGCTACACCTTC. This codes for CASRRDRANYGYTF.

A note on this clone: The sample carries other DNA sequences with the same CDR3. V gene TRBV19 combines with J gene TRBJ2-2; D gene unclear. CDR3 length: 14 amino acids. Germline lookup yields CDR1 LNHDA and CDR2 SQIVND (reference sequence). Trimming shortened V by 1 base and J by 5 bases, and 8 bases separated the two germline ends. The CDR3 DNA is TGTGCCAGTAGTATAGCTTGGGGTACCGGGGAGCTGTTTTTT. This encodes CASSIAWGTGELFF.

J is TRBJ2-4 and V is TRBV5-1; D is uncertain. The CDR3 spans 14 residues. The ends were cut back, 0 bases at V and 4 bases at J, with 8 bases in the middle. Germline V gene sequence: CDR1 SGHRS, CDR2 YFSETQ. CDR3 coding DNA: TGCGCCAGCAGCTTGGAAACAGTAAAAAACATTCAGTACTTC. Its translation: CASSLETVKNIQYF.

V usage is TRBV19 and J usage is TRBJ1-5; TRBD1 might be the D (5 bases). Germline V CDR1 and CDR2: LNHDA, SQIVND (reference sequence). The CDR3 consists of 15 residues. V lost 2 bases and J 2 bases, leaving 10 bases between the germline ends. Here the CDR3 DNA reads TGTGCCAGTAGTATATTGTGGGGACGCAATCAGCCCCAGCATTTT. Its protein is CASSILWGRNQPQHF.

The rearrangement joins TRBV7-8 to TRBJ1-2; 10 bases align to TRBD1. J was trimmed by 4 bases and V by 1 base; bases with no gene match: 9. Germline loops: CDR1 SGHVS, CDR2 FQNEAQ. The length of the CDR3 is 17 residues. Written as DNA, the CDR3 is TGTGCCAGCAGCTTAGGCCGCGGACAGGGGGAAAGCTATGGCTACACCTTC. Its translation: CASSLGRGQGESYGYTF.